The 2 T cell receptor beta chains below were found in one sample sequenced in a study of early T cells in non-severe SARS-CoV-2 infection. TCRdb re-analysed the 5' RACE reads in MiXCR, keeping a single row per CDR3 protein. The data show approximately 45,000 distinct CDR3 sequences, roughly 7.1% seen once. Source material: whole blood. These receptors all come from an adult who was a healthcare worker with PCR-confirmed SARS-CoV-2 infection or an uninfected control (not recorded which).

This clonotype was detected ten times or more. This sequence joins TRBV29-1 and TRBJ2-3, with a weak D call TRBD1 (5 bases). The CDR3 length is 15 residues. Germline CDR1 SQVTM, CDR2 ANQGSEA. V lost 0 bases and J lost 6, with 16 bases in between. This CDR3 is CSVEDQNRIVDTQYF. The DNA for the CDR3 is TGCAGCGTTGAAGATCAGAACAGGATAGTCGATACGCAGTATTTT.

This clonotype turned up a few times. The chain uses TRBV9 and TRBJ1-4; D is unclear. Germline CDR1 and CDR2: SGDLS and YYNGEE. Trimming stripped 6 bases from V and 7 bases from J, with 19 bases between. The CDR3 runs to 15 residues. CDR3 sequence: CASTPDDGGGEKLFF. The CDR3 coding sequence is TGTGCCAGCACCCCAGATGACGGCGGAGGTGAAAAACTGTTTTTT.